This TCR beta chain was captured by sequencing in a study of blood T cells in healthy people across ages. Peripheral blood samples of roughly 9.8 milliliters were drawn from each donor. A second 7 to 11 cycle PCR used barcoded and J-beta primers. TCRdb re-derived calls from the 5' RACE reads in MiXCR, one entry per CDR3 protein. The profile covers some 690,000 distinct CDR3 sequences, with 22% appearing a single time and roughly a fifth taken by the ten largest. The length of the CDR3 is 12 residues. Germline-derived CDR1 and CDR2 are KGHDR and SFDVKD. On this clonotype: The junction differs from germline at one of its ends, possibly a read error.

This sequence was found in a man aged 70-80 years in good health. The rearrangement links TRBV24-1 to TRBJ1-1; D gene unclear. Specimen: blood. The CDR3: CAASDDLFRAFF. CDR3 nucleotide sequence: TGTGCCGCCAGTGATGACCTGTTCCGAGCTTTCTTT.